The entry below describes one TCR beta chain. Which antigen it targets is not known. There are no base qualities to consult, and no much larger clone falls within one base. The CDR3 regions of human TCRbeta chains were subjected to immunosequencing. The study's own analysis went as follows. TCRs in the repertoires were compared against a reference library of SARS-CoV-2-specific TCRs that had been generated with the MIRA antigen-specificity platform. Breadth meant the fraction of unique TCRs that were SARS-CoV-2-associated, whereas depth meant the fraction of total T cells that were SARS-CoV-2-associated. Using the MIRA data, each spike-specific TCR was assigned both to the spike region to which the TCR was reactive and to a CD4 or CD8 class. Log10-transformed breadth and depth values were compared by one-way ANOVA with Sidak's multiple comparisons tests. As stored in TCRdb, this immuneACCESS dataset retains in-frame rearrangements with V and J assigned. A fraction of the clones does not appear; measured against another copy, unresolved V genes explain less than half of the discrepancy, and the remainder lacks a known reason. D and trimming come from the DNA, and the V and J calls and clone size come from that table. The sample records about 100,000 clones, over 75% of which are singletons. The ten largest account for 8% to 9% of the sample.

The CDR3 goes from the cysteine to the phenylalanine over 12 residues. Only the CDR3 region is kept as DNA, spanning 36 bases read in frame from base 1. V drops 7 bases and J drops 4 bases, leaving 8 bases in between. From the germline V gene (reference sequence), CDR1 is LNHDA and CDR2 is SQIVND. This specimen belongs to a study of T cell responses to AZD1222 COVID-19 vaccine (dated by TCRdb to the early 2020s). With respect to the entire study: Because spike-specific TCR depth and breadth did not differ between the two schedules, AZD1222 recipients who got a second dose at roughly 4 weeks were pooled with those who got a second dose at roughly 12 weeks. TCR sequencing covered more than 230 trial participants: 207 given two doses of AZD1222 and about 26 given two doses of MenACWY control vaccine. Trial participants were enrolled by age into subgroups of 18-55, 56-69 and 70-plus years, and around 150, 29 and 61 TCR-sequenced participants, respectively, were included in these subgroups. The full study reports these points: Epitopes outside the regions mutated in the B.1.351 and B.1.1.7 variants were reportedly recognized by nearly half of the unique spike-specific TCRs. Conclusions about previously exposed vaccinees are limited, since just five or six AZD1222 recipients were seropositive for SARS-CoV-2 at baseline. The 56-69-year group was small, and its depth increase did not reach significance, likely because of low power. Participants were mostly white British and included more females than males, and it was suggested by the authors that clonal diversity may have been underestimated. A significant rise in spike-specific TCR breadth and depth was observed after two AZD1222 doses relative to day 0 and relative to MenACWY recipients. The whole spike protein was spanned by vaccine-associated CD4 TCRs, and dominant responses were seen in regions 160-218 and 743-854. Because no day 14 peak-response samples were available, the repertoires could be characterized only after the peak T cell response.

The time point label of this sample denotes: baseline before first vaccination. Vaccinee samples came from UK trials COV001 and COV002, including a single-blind randomized controlled phase 2/3 trial of AZD1222 (ChAdOx1 nCoV-19) in healthy adults. For TCRbeta chain sequencing, PBMC samples from trial participants were taken at day 0 and at day 28 after the second dose. Specimen: peripheral blood, collected on day 0 of AZD1222 vaccination. The rearrangement combines TRBV19 with TRBJ1-5, with the D gene uncertain. This TCR was sampled from an adult in good health. The CDR3 region has the sequence CASKNRNQPQHF. The nucleotide sequence is TGTGCCAGTAAAAACCGGAATCAGCCCCAGCATTTT.